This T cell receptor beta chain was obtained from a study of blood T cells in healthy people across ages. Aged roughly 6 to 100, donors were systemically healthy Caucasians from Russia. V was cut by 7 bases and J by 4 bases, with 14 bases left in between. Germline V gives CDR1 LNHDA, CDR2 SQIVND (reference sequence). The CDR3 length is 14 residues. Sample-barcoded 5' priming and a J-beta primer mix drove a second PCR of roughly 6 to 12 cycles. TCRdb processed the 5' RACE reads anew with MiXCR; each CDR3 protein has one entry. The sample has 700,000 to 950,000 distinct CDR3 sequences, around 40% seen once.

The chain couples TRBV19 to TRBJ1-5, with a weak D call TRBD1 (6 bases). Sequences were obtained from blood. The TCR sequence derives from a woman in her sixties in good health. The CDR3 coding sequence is TGTGCCAGTAAACGACAGGCGGGGAATCAGCCCCAGCATTTT. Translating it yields CASKRQAGNQPQHF.